This TCR beta chain emerged from a study of regulatory T cells in long-lasting Graves disease. Study-wide results and caveats: Compared with new cases, persistent Graves' patients showed reduced TCR diversity. With persistent disease, TRBV28, TRBJ1-2 and TRBJ2-5 were the favored segments.

Arm-PCR with iRepertoire HTBI primers amplified the CDR3 regions for these TCR beta libraries. TCRdb ran MiXCR on the multiplex PCR reads and lists one entry per CDR3 protein. The table lists over 400,000 distinct CDR3 sequences, roughly 15% of them singletons. Stated time point: newly diagnosed GD, antithyroid drugs for less than 3 months. The TCR library was made from RNA extracted from PBMCs. Peripheral blood, about 10 milliliters per patient, was collected in EDTA tubes. This clonotype has at least ten counts. Antigen unknown. J gave up 3 bases and V 4 bases, and 9 bases lay outside the gene matches. Germline-derived CDR1 and CDR2 are MDHEN and SYDVKM. The CDR3 runs to 16 residues. The same specimen was also included in a second study, on T cells in Graves' hyperthyroidism and ophthalmopathy.

This chain uses TRBV28 with TRBJ2-3; 8 positions agree with TRBD2. The sequence came from a woman aged 45-60 years with Graves disease. The sequencing used peripheral blood mononuclear cells (PBMCs), collected at new diagnosis, from a patient treated with antithyroid drugs. The CDR3 nucleotides are TGTGCCAGCAGTTCCATCGGGGGGGGGGTTACAGATACGCAGTATTTT. It codes for CASSSIGGGVTDTQYF.